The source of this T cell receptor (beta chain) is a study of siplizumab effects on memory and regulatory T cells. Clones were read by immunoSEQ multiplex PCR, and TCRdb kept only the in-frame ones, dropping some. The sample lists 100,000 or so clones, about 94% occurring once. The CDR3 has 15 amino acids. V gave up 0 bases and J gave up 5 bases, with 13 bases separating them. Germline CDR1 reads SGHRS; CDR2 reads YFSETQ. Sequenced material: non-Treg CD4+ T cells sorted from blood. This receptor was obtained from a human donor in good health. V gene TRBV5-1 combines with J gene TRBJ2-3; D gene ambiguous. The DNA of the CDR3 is TGCGCCAGCAGCTTGGGGTTGCACGACGGAGATACGCAGTATTTT. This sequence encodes CASSLGLHDGDTQYF.